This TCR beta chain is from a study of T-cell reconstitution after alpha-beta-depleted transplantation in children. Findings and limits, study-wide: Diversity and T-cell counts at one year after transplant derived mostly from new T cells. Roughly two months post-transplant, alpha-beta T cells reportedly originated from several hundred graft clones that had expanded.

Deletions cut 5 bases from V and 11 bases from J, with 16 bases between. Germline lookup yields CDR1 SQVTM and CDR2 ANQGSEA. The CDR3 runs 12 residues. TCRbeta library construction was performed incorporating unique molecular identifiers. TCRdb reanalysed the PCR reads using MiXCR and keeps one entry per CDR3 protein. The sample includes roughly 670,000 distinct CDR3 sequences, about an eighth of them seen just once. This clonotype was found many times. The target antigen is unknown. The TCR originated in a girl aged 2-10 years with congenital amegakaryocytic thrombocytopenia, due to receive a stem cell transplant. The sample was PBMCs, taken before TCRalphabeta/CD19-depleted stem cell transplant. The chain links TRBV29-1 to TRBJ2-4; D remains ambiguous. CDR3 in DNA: TGCAGCGTTTTAAGCTTTTCAGTTGTTCAGTACTTC. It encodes CSVLSFSVVQYF. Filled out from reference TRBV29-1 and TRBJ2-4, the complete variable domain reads SAVISQKPSRDICQRGTSLTIQCQVDSQVTMMFWYRQQPGQSLTLIATANQGSEATYESGFVIDKFPISRPNLTFSTLTVSNMSPEDSSIYLCSVLSFSVVQYFGAGTRLSVL.